This T cell receptor beta chain is drawn from a study of brain T cells in children with intractable seizures. Whole-study results and caveats: Patients' HCMV serostatus was unknown; virus specificity rests on CDR3 similarity alone.

The CDR3 consists of 14 residues. CDR1 is MNHNS, CDR2 SASEGT, per germline. V dropped 2 bases and J dropped 2 bases, with 7 bases sitting between them. Of note for this clone: As yet, its antigen is unknown.

Libraries were prepared by immunoSEQ multiplex PCR; TCRdb keeps only in-frame clonotypes and omits some of them. The repertoire holds 78,000 or so clones, with approximately 90% as singletons. The J gene is TRBJ1-5, the V gene TRBV6-1; D might be TRBD1 (6 bases). The TCR comes from a girl aged 2 to 9 with Rasmussen encephalitis and intractable seizures. The sequences come from peripheral blood, collected at surgery. The CDR3 loop reads CASSERTGNQPQHF. Written as DNA, the CDR3 is TGTGCCAGCAGTGAAAGGACAGGCAATCAGCCCCAGCATTTT.